This T cell receptor (beta chain) appears in the sequencing data of a study of T cells after yellow fever vaccination (dated by TCRdb to about 2019). Broadly, across the study: The SMART-Seq v4 Ultra Low Input RNA kit was used to prepare libraries from fractions with low cell numbers. Bulk TCR alpha and beta repertoires were sequenced longitudinally to track T-cell clones before and after primary and booster YFV17D yellow fever vaccination. Two healthy male donors, one aged 18 to 30 and one aged 30 to 40 years, were included in the cohort. Blood was collected at multiple timepoints before and after primary and secondary immunization, and bulk PBMC replicates and cell subsets were isolated. The full study reports these points: After the booster, most of the clones that had expanded following primary vaccination were detected again (almost 98% of CD4 and around 90% of CD8), which suggests that memory was broadly maintained. FACS-sorted repertoires could contain abundant contaminating clonotypes from the bulk population, so computational filtering was required. A small share of clonotypes was detected in both CD4 and CD8 compartments, with the overlap likely arising from convergent recombination. Compared with the primary T-cell response, the secondary T-cell response was faster but weaker, reaching its peak on day 5 rather than on day 15. Only two donors were included in the study, so the extent to which the findings can be generalized is limited.

TCRdb lists the instrument as Illumina NovaSeq 6000. TCR cDNA was synthesized by 5'RACE template switching, which introduced a universal primer site and unique molecular identifiers. Priming for cDNA synthesis came from both the TCR alpha and TCR beta constant segments. Library amplification involved two PCR steps, and the second step added sample barcodes and sequencing adapters. Libraries were sequenced on Illumina HiSeq 2500 (2x100 bp) or NovaSeq (2x150 bp). As for the authors' bioinformatics: MIGEC was used to demultiplex reads and collapse the reads into UMI consensus sequences, and MiXCR was used for V(D)J alignment. Clonotypes responding to the vaccine were identified with edgeR on replicate PBMC samples, with the criteria of FDR below 0.01 and a log2 fold change above 5 up to day 15. Bulk clonotypes were assigned CD4 or CD8 identity according to which sequenced CD4 or CD8 repertoire held them at higher abundance. TCRdb cleaned the public reads at Q25 with fastp, built clones with MiXCR and kept in-frame beta chains. Merged by CDR3 protein, the rows form single entries marked with the most common genes and DNA. These V and J calls rely on TCRdb rather than the paper's analysis. The sample table records fewer than 350,000 distinct CDR3 sequences; around 3.9% of these occur just once. About 20% of the sample rests with the top ten.

V lost 5 bases and J lost 0 bases, and the count of bases not matched to a germline gene is 18. CDR1 SEHNR and CDR2 FQNEAQ are derived from the germline V gene (reference sequence). From the cysteine through the phenylalanine, the CDR3 covers 20 amino acids. Only the CDR3 portion is preserved as DNA: 60 bases, with reading frame beginning at the first base. The treatment or condition label, as the study defines it: live attenuated yellow fever vaccine strain. At every blood-draw timepoint, two biological replicates of bulk PBMCs were collected. PBMCs were isolated from peripheral blood using a standard Ficoll-Paque protocol. RNA was extracted with TriZol from bulk PBMCs, CD4 and CD8 fractions, and dextramer-positive and dextramer-negative fractions. There are many counts of this clonotype. Its specific antigen is unknown. The sample holds no much larger clone one base away, and base qualities are not on file.

This receptor was identified in a man aged 18-30 years who received the YFV17D yellow fever vaccine. The chain was built from TRBV7-9 and TRBJ2-2; the junction holds 7 bases that match TRBD1. The specimen comprised PBMCs, sampled on the day of the yellow fever booster vaccination. The nucleotide sequence is given as TGTGCCAGCAGCGGCCTGACAGGGAAGGGAGTACCCACGAACACCGGGGAGCTGTTTTTT. Translated, this gives CASSGLTGKGVPTNTGELFF.